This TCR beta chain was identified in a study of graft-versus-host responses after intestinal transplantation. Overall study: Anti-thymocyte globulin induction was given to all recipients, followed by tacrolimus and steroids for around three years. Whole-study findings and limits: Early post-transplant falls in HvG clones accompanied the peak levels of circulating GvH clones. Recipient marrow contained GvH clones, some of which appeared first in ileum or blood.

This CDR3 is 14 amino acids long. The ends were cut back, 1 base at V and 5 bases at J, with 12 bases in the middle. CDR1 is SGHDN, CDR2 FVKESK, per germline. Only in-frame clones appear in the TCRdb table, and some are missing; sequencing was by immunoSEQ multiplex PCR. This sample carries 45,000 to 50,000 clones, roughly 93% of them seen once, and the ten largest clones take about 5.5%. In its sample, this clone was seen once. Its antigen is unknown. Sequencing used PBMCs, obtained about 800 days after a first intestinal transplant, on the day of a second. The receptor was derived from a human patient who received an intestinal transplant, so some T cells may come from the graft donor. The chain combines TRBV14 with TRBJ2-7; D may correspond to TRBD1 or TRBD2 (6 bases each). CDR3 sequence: CASSQVPGEDEQYF. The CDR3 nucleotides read TGTGCCAGCAGCCAAGTCCCAGGGGAGGACGAGCAGTACTTC.